This T cell receptor beta chain was observed in a study of T cell responses to AZD1222 COVID-19 vaccine. Study outcomes and limitations: There were repertoire samples only from the period after the peak T cell response.

Of note for this clone: Its antigen is as yet unknown.

Generated by immunoSEQ multiplex PCR, the TCRdb table keeps only in-frame clones and is missing some. The sample carries around 72,000 clones, over 75% recorded once. The sequence came from an adult in good health. The sequenced sample was peripheral blood, obtained on day 0 of AZD1222 vaccination.

The CDR3 region has the DNA TGCAGCGTTGAAGATGGGGTATATGGCTACACCTTC. Translated, it gives CSVEDGVYGYTF. The V gene is TRBV29-1, the J gene TRBJ1-2; D unclear. This CDR3 comprises 12 residues. Germline CDR1 reads SQVTM; CDR2 reads ANQGSEA. Between the trimmed V and J ends, which lost 0 bases and 5 bases, there was a span of 7 bases.